The TCR beta chain described here comes from a study of OX40 agonist ivuxolimab in advanced cancers. In regard to this clone: The antigen is undetermined.

The data were produced by immunoSEQ multiplex PCR, yet TCRdb's version contains in-frame clones alone and is incomplete. The data show 100,000 to 120,000 clones, 85% to 95% seen once. Study outcomes and limitations: Low normalized clonal expansion also occurred in some nonresponding patients.

This CDR3 has 14 residues. Germline lookup yields CDR1 SGHVS and CDR2 FNYEAQ. Trimming cost V 4 bases and J 10 bases; bases outside gene matches: 5. This chain uses TRBV7-6 with TRBJ2-1, with 12 bases that match TRBD1. The TCR comes from an adult with an advanced solid tumor such as melanoma, head and neck, liver or kidney cancer. The input for sequencing was CD4+ or CD8+ T cells sorted from blood, taken in a trial of the OX40 agonist ivuxolimab. CDR3 sequence reads: CASSSGQGAGEQFF. CDR3 nucleotides: TGTGCCAGCAGCTCGGGACAGGGGGCCGGGGAGCAGTTCTTC. Looking up the rest from reference TRBV7-6 and TRBJ2-1 gives the full variable domain: GAGVSQSPRYKVTKRGQDVALRCDPISGHVSLYWYRQALGQGPEFLTYFNYEAQQDKSGLPNDRFSAERPEGSISTLTIQRTEQRDSAMYRCASSSGQGAGEQFFGPGTRLTVL.